These 7 T cell receptor beta chains originate from one sample sequenced in a study of shared clonotypes between healthy human individuals. Naive-designated CD8 cells lacked CD45RO, were positively enriched for CCR7, and omitted terminally differentiated effector memory CD45RA+ cells. The assay was immunoSEQ multiplex PCR, and TCRdb's table has in-frame clones only and misses some. The sample shows around 1.9 million clones, over 85% of them seen only once. Sequenced sample: naive CD8+ T cells from PBMCs. All receptors come from a man aged 18 to 29 in good health. Some clones in this sample may be carry-over from other donors' samples.

The genes are TRBV29-1 and TRBJ1-3; perhaps TRBD1 as D (6 bases). Trimming cost V 5 bases and J 2 bases, with 13 bases left between them. The germline CDR1 and CDR2 sequences are SQVTM and ANQGSEA. The CDR3 sequence is 14 residues long. The CDR3 spells CSVQDSSPGNTIYF. The CDR3 DNA reads TGCAGCGTTCAGGACAGCTCACCTGGAAACACCATATATTTT.

This chain connects TRBV7-6 to TRBJ2-2; 13 positions match TRBD2. V lost 5 bases to trimming and J lost 6 bases; unmatched junction nucleotides: 3. This CDR3 region has 15 residues. Germline CDR1 is SGHVS and CDR2 is FNYEAQ. In nucleotides, the CDR3 is TGTGCCAGCAGCAGGACTAGCGGGAGACCCGGGGAGCTGTTTTTT. Protein product: CASSRTSGRPGELFF.

This clone was detected only a few times. Other DNA sequences from this sample encode an identical CDR3 as well. The rearrangement joins TRBV2 to TRBJ1-1; D is unresolved. Between the trimmed V and J ends, which lost 6 bases and 1 base, there was a span of 6 bases. Per germline, CDR1 SNHLY and CDR2 FYNNEI. CDR3 length: 12 amino acids. The DNA for the CDR3 is TGTGCCAGCAGCGAAAGGAACACTGAAGCTTTCTTT. Protein sequence: CASSERNTEAFF. The entire variable domain, with the rest obtained from reference TRBV2 and TRBJ1-1, is as follows: EPEVTQTPSHQVTQMGQEVILRCVPISNHLYFYWYRQILGQKVEFLVSFYNNEISEKSEIFDDQFSVERPDGSNFTLKIRSTKLEDSAMYFCASSERNTEAFFGQGTRLTVV.

Regarding this clone: This sample includes further DNA sequences coding for the same CDR3. V usage is TRBV28 and J usage is TRBJ1-4; D is unresolved. Trimming removed 2 bases from V and 0 bases from J, with 4 bases in between. This CDR3 is 14 amino acids long. Germline V gene lookup returns CDR1 MDHEN and CDR2 SYDVKM. The CDR3: CASSLGATNEKLFF. Here the CDR3 DNA reads TGTGCCAGCAGTTTAGGGGCAACTAATGAAAAACTGTTTTTT.

This sequence joins TRBV11-2 and TRBJ2-7; D may match TRBD1 or TRBD2 (6 bases each). This CDR3 contains 16 residues. CDR1 is SGHAT, CDR2 FQNNGV, per germline. Trimming stripped 5 bases from V and 2 bases from J, with 19 bases between. CDR3 sequence: CASSAQYTGRPYEQYF. CDR3 nucleotides: TGTGCCAGCAGCGCGCAGTATACAGGGAGGCCCTACGAGCAGTACTTC.

The rearrangement joins TRBV29-1 to TRBJ2-3, with a possible D match to TRBD1 (5 bases). With 7 bases removed from V and 1 base from J, the gap between germline ends came to 12 bases. Germline V gene data show CDR1 as SQVTM and CDR2 as ANQGSEA. The CDR3 is 13 amino acids. CDR3 region: CSGRALRTDTQYF. CDR3 coding DNA: TGCAGCGGCAGGGCCCTCCGCACAGATACGCAGTATTTT.

This clone has a single count. This chain uses TRBV9 with TRBJ2-2; possibly TRBD1 or TRBD2 for D (6 bases each). Germline V gene data show CDR1 as SGDLS and CDR2 as YYNGEE. The CDR3 consists of 16 residues. Trimming removed 5 bases at V and 4 bases at J, with 18 bases between. In nucleotides, the CDR3 is TGTGCCAGCAGTGTTGAAGGGGGGCAAGTCACCGGGGAGCTGTTTTTT. Translated, it gives CASSVEGGQVTGELFF.